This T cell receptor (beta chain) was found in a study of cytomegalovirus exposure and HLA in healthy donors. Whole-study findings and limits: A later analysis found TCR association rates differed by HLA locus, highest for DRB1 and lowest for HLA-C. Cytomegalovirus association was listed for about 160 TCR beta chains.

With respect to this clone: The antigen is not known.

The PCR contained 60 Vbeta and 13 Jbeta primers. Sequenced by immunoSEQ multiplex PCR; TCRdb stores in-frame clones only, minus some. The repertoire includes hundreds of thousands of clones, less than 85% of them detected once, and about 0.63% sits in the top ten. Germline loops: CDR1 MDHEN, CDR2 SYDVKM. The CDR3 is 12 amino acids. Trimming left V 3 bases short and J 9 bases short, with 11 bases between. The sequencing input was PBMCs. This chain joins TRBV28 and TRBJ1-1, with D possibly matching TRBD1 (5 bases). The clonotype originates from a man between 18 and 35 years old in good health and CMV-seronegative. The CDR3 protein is CASSLSAGQAFF. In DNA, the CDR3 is TGTGCCAGCAGTTTGTCGGCAGGGCAAGCTTTCTTT.